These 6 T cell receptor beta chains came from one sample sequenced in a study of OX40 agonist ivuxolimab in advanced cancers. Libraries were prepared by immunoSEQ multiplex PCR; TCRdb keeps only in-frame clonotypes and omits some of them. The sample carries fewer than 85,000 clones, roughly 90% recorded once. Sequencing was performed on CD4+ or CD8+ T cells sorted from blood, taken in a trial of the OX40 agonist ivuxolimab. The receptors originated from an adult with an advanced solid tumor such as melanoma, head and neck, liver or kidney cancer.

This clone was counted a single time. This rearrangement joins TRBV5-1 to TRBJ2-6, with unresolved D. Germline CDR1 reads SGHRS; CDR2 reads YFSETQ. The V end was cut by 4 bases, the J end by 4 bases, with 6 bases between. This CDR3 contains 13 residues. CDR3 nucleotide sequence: TGCGCCAGCAGCATACTCGGGGCCAACGTCCTGACTTTC. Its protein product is CASSILGANVLTF.

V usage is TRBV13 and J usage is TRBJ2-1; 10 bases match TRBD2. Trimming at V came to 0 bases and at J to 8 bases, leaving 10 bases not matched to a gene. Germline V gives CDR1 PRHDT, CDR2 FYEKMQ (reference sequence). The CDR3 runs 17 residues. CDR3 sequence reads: CASSLGLLAGEDHEQFF. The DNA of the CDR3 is TGTGCCAGCAGCTTAGGCCTTCTAGCGGGGGAGGATCATGAGCAGTTCTTC.

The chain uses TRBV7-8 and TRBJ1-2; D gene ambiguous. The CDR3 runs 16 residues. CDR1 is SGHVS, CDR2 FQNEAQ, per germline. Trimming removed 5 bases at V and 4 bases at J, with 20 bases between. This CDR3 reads CASSQPTQPLIYGYTF. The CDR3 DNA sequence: TGTGCCAGCAGCCAACCGACACAACCTCTGATCTATGGCTACACCTTC.

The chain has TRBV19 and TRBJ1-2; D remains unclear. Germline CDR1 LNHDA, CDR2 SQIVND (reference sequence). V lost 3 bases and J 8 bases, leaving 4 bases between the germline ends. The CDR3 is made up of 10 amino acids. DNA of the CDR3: TGTGCCAGTAGTATGGAGGGCTACACCTTC. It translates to CASSMEGYTF.

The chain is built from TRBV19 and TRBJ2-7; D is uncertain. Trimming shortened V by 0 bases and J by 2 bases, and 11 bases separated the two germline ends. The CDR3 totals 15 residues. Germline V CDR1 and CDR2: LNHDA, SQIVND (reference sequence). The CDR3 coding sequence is TGTGCCAGTAGTATAGAGCCCCTAGGCCCCTACGAGCAGTACTTC. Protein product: CASSIEPLGPYEQYF.

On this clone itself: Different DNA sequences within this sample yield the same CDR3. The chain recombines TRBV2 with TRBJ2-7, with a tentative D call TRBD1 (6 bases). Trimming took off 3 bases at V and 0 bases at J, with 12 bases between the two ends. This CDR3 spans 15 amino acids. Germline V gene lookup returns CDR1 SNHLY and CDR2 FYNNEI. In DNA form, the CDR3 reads TGTGCCAGCAGTGAGGGCAGGGGACACTCCTACGAGCAGTACTTC. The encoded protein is CASSEGRGHSYEQYF.